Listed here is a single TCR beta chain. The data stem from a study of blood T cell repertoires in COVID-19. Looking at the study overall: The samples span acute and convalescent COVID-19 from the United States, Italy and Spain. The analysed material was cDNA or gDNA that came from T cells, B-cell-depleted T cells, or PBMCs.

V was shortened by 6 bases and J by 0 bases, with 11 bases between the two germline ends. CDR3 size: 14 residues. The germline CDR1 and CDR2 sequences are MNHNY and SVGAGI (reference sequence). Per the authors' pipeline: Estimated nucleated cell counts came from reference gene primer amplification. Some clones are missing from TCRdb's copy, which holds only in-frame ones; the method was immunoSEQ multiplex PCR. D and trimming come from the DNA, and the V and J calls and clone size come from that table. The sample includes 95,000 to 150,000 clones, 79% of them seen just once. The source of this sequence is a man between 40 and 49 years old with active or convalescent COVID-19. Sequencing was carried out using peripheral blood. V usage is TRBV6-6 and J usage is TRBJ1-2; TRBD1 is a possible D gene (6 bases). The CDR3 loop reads CASRSQGPNYGYTF. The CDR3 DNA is TGTGCCAGCAGATCTCAGGGGCCTAACTATGGCTACACCTTC.